Each of the 21 T cell receptor beta chains below was sequenced from the same sample in a study of T and B cells in COVID-19 patients. Each TRB amplification used roughly 220-550 ng of genomic DNA from blood. BIOMED2 TRB-A/B primer pools were used in multiplex TRB PCR. TCRdb redid the calling of the multiplex PCR reads with MiXCR, one entry per CDR3 protein. The sample yields 4,000 or so distinct CDR3 sequences, under 30% seen once. The sequenced sample was blood. The receptor set was obtained from a human donor with active COVID-19.

This clonotype is labeled medium-sized. The genes are TRBV19 and TRBJ2-3; 7 nucleotides match TRBD1. This CDR3 contains 17 residues. The J segment lost 5 bases and the V segment lost 1 base, leaving 12 bases of the junction unmatched. Germline-derived CDR1 and CDR2 are LNHDA and SQIVND (reference sequence). CDR3 sequence (DNA): TGTGCCAGTAGTATAGGAGCGACAGGGCGAGTGGGAGATACGCAGTATTTT. Translated, it gives CASSIGATGRVGDTQYF.

With respect to this clonotype: This clone may be a read error of a much larger clone one base away. The gene calls are TRBV12-3 or TRBV12-4 and TRBJ2-5; 12 bases fit TRBD1. Germline trimming cut 3 bases from V and 5 bases from J; bases unmatched to any gene: 10. The CDR3 spans 17 residues. The DNA for the CDR3 is TGTGCCAGCAGTTTCATCGGGACAGGGGGCCTTCGGGAGACCCAGTACTTC. Protein: CASSFIGTGGLRETQYF.

The rearrangement uses TRBV6-5 and TRBJ1-5, with no clear D. Germline-derived CDR1 and CDR2 are MNHEY and SVGAGI. V was shortened by 6 bases and J by 0 bases, with 27 bases between the two germline ends. The CDR3 covers 20 residues. The CDR3 DNA is TGTGCCAGCAGGGACGGGGTGCCCCGAGTACGCCGATATAGCAATCAGCCCCAGCATTTT. Protein sequence: CASRDGVPRVRRYSNQPQHF.

V is TRBV29-1 and J is TRBJ2-5, with 9 nucleotides matching TRBD1. Germline CDR1 SQVTM, CDR2 ANQGSEA. With 4 bases clipped from V and 5 bases from J, the junction kept 8 bases outside the gene matches. The CDR3 contains 14 residues. In nucleotides, the CDR3 is TGCAGCGTTGTAACAGGGGGCGGCGGGGAGACCCAGTACTTC. Amino acids: CSVVTGGGGETQYF.

This clonotype is medium-sized within its sample. The chain is built from TRBV19 and TRBJ1-5; D remains ambiguous. Trimming took off 3 bases at V and 1 base at J, with 10 bases between the two ends. The CDR3 is made up of 15 amino acids. The V gene's germline CDR1 is LNHDA and CDR2 SQIVND (reference sequence). CDR3 bases: TGTGCCAGTAGTATGTTTGGGGAGAGCAATCAGCCCCAGCATTTT. It yields the protein CASSMFGESNQPQHF.

CDR3 region: CASSSPGQGASGYTF. In nucleotides, the CDR3 is TGTGCCAGCAGTTCACCGGGACAGGGGGCCTCTGGCTACACCTTC. V usage is TRBV12-3 or TRBV12-4 and J usage is TRBJ1-2; 12 bases map to TRBD1. The CDR3 length is 15 residues. Trimming took 4 bases from V and 7 from J; bases not matched to a gene: 7.

The chain has TRBV11-2 and TRBJ1-4; D is unresolved. Germline V gene data show CDR1 as SGHAT and CDR2 as FQNNGV. The CDR3 length is 12 residues. V lost 2 bases, J lost 8 bases, and 6 bases lay in between. In DNA form, the CDR3 reads TGTGCCAGCAGCTTAAACCGGGAAAAACTGTTTTTT. Translated, it gives CASSLNREKLFF.

With regard to this clonotype: Just one base apart from a much larger clone, this may be a read error. The genes are TRBV12-3 or TRBV12-4 and TRBJ2-1; no clear D. The CDR3 has 14 residues. Trimming took 5 bases from V and 10 from J, leaving 18 bases between them. The CDR3 reads CASSPPGRSYEQFF. DNA for the CDR3: TGTGCCAGCAGTCCCCCTGGTCGGAGCTACGAGCAGTTCTTC.

This chain links TRBV12-3 or TRBV12-4 with TRBJ2-3; 12 bases are a match to TRBD2. The V segment lost 6 bases and the J segment 4 bases; nucleotides outside the gene matches: 5. The CDR3 loop spans 15 amino acids. The CDR3: CASSPPSGGADTQYF. The CDR3 nucleotides read TGTGCCAGCAGCCCTCCTAGCGGGGGGGCAGATACGCAGTATTTT.

This clonotype counts as medium-sized (0.01 to 0.1%). The chain is built from TRBV19 and TRBJ2-7, with 7 bases matching TRBD1. The trim removed 1 base at V and 3 bases at J, leaving 6 bases unmatched. CDR1 and CDR2 (germline): LNHDA, SQIVND (reference sequence). This CDR3 comprises 15 residues. DNA of the CDR3: TGTGCCAGTAGTATAGTCTTGGACAGGAACTACGAGCAGTACTTC. Amino acid sequence: CASSIVLDRNYEQYF.

There are a few counts of this clonotype. This chain uses TRBV12-3 or TRBV12-4 with TRBJ1-1, with D perhaps matching TRBD1 (5 bases). The ends were cut back, 1 base at V and 10 bases at J, with 10 bases in the middle. The CDR3 sequence is 12 residues long. The chain's CDR3 is CASSLEGVGAFF. CDR3 in DNA: TGTGCCAGCAGTTTAGAAGGGGTAGGAGCTTTCTTT.

The sample holds a few counts of this clonotype. The CDR3 spells CAWSVKSAEKLFF. DNA for the CDR3: TGTGCCTGGAGTGTAAAAAGCGCTGAAAAACTGTTTTTT. The chain is built from TRBV30 and TRBJ1-4; D is unclear. The CDR3 spans 13 residues. Germline V gene data show CDR1 as GTSNPN and CDR2 as SVGIG (reference sequence). Trimming removed 0 bases from V and 7 bases from J, with 9 bases in between.

The chain has TRBV20-1 and TRBJ1-6, with D perhaps matching TRBD1 (5 bases). This CDR3 is 16 amino acids long. V lost 4 bases and J 5 bases, leaving 18 bases between the germline ends. CDR1 and CDR2 from the germline V gene are DFQATT and SNEGSKA (reference sequence). CDR3 sequence reads: CSAISPSGGDNSPLHF. The DNA for the CDR3 is TGCAGTGCTATATCCCCAAGCGGGGGGGATAATTCACCCCTCCACTTT.

This clonotype is labeled medium-sized. The rearrangement uses TRBV19 and TRBJ1-5, with D possibly being TRBD1 (5 bases). The CDR3 extends over 14 amino acids. CDR1 is LNHDA, CDR2 SQIVND, per germline (reference sequence). The V gene lost 4 bases and the J gene lost 3 bases, with 10 bases spanning the gap. The CDR3 DNA reads as TGTGCCAGTAGTACCCGACAGTACAATCAGCCCCAGCATTTT. The encoded protein is CASSTRQYNQPQHF.

This clonotype was seen at least ten times. The chain has TRBV5-1 and TRBJ2-7; TRBD1 matches 8 bases. This CDR3 region has 18 residues. V gave up 0 bases and J gave up 0 bases; unmatched junction bases: 11. Germline-derived CDR1 and CDR2 are SGHRS and YFSETQ. The CDR3 DNA reads TGCGCCAGCAGCTTGGCCCAGGGGGCGAGTCTAATCTCCTACGAGCAGTACTTC. It encodes CASSLAQGASLISYEQYF.

By sample share, this clonotype is medium-sized (0.01 to 0.1%). The chain recombines TRBV30 with TRBJ2-6; no definite D call. This CDR3 contains 15 residues. Germline V gives CDR1 GTSNPN, CDR2 SVGIG (reference sequence). Trimming left V 5 bases short and J 0 bases short, with 11 bases between. The CDR3 sequence is CAWETNLSGANVLTF. CDR3 nucleotides: TGTGCCTGGGAAACAAACCTCTCTGGGGCCAACGTCCTGACTTTC.

This clonotype is termed medium-sized. The chain recombines TRBV6-5 with TRBJ2-5; 8 bases map to TRBD2. CDR1 is MNHEY, CDR2 SVGAGI, per germline. The CDR3 spans 11 residues. V gave up 9 bases and J gave up 5 bases; unmatched junction bases: 2. DNA of the CDR3: TGTGCCAGTCCGGGGGGGGAGACCCAGTACTTC. It translates to CASPGGETQYF.

By sample fraction, this clonotype is medium-sized. The V call is TRBV12-3 or TRBV12-4, the J call TRBJ2-5; TRBD1 might be the D (6 bases). The CDR3 is made up of 14 amino acids. The V gene lost 6 bases and the J gene lost 5 bases, with 16 bases spanning the gap. The CDR3, as DNA: TGTGCCAGCAGATTAACAGGGTTCGCCGAGACCCAGTACTTC. Translating it yields CASRLTGFAETQYF.

Within the sample, this clonotype is medium-sized. This sequence joins TRBV15 and TRBJ2-1; D is ambiguous. V was cut by 0 bases and J by 8 bases, with 11 bases left in between. The germline V gene encodes CDR1 LNHNV and CDR2 YYDKDF (reference sequence). This CDR3 has 14 amino acids. CDR3 DNA sequence: TGTGCCACCAGCAGAGATCTTCGATCCGATGAGCAGTTCTTC. Its translation is CATSRDLRSDEQFF.

The sample holds a few counts of this clonotype. The rearrangement links TRBV5-1 to TRBJ1-4; D is unclear. V lost 0 bases to trimming and J lost 1 base, with 7 bases between them. Germline-derived CDR1 and CDR2 are SGHRS and YFSETQ. The CDR3 runs 15 residues. The CDR3, as DNA: TGCGCCAGCAGCTTGGAAGCCAGAACTAATGAAAAACTGTTTTTT. Its protein product is CASSLEARTNEKLFF.

This clonotype rates as medium-sized (0.01 to 0.1%). The chain links TRBV5-6 to TRBJ2-5; a possible D gene is TRBD2 (6 bases). Trimming removed 4 bases from V and 1 base from J, with 11 bases in between. The CDR3 consists of 14 residues. Looked up from germline, CDR1 is SGHDT and CDR2 is YYEEEE. CDR3 bases: TGTGCCAGCAGCCTGCGGACTATCCAAGAGACCCAGTACTTC. Its protein product is CASSLRTIQETQYF.